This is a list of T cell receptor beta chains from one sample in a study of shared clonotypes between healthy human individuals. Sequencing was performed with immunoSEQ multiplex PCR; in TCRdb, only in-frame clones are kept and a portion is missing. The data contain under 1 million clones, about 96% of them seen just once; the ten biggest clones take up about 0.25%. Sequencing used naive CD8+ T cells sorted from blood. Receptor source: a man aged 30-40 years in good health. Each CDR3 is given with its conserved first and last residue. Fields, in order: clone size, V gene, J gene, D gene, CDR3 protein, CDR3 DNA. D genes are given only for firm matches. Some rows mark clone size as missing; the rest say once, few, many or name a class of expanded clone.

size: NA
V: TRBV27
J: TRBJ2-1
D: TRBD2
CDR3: CASSGLAARDEQFF
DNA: TGTGCCAGCAGCGGACTAGCGGCTAGGGATGAGCAGTTCTTC

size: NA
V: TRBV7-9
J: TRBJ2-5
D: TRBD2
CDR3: CASSILGGSEETQYF
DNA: TGTGCCAGCAGCATCTTGGGGGGGTCGGAAGAGACCCAGTACTTC

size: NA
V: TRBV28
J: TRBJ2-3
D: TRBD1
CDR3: CASRLGQGVEDTQYF
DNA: TGTGCCAGTAGGTTGGGGCAGGGGGTAGAAGATACGCAGTATTTT

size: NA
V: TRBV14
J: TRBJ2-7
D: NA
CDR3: CASSQIESGYGEQYF
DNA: TGTGCCAGCAGCCAGATAGAGTCGGGGTACGGCGAGCAGTACTTC

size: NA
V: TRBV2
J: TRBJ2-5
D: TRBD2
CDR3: CASSPEYWTSGRSQSSQETQYF
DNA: TGTGCCAGCAGTCCCGAGTATTGGACTAGCGGGAGATCCCAATCGTCTCAAGAGACCCAGTACTTC

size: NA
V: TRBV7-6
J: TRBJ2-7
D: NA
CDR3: CASSPSGEAYEQYF
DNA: TGTGCCAGCAGCCCATCAGGGGAGGCCTACGAGCAGTACTTC

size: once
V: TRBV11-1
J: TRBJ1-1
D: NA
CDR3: CASSLRRTSNTEAFF
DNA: TGTGCCAGCAGCTTAAGGCGGACATCGAACACTGAAGCTTTCTTT

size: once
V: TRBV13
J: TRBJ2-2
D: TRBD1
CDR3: CASSLQGASGELFF
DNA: TGTGCCAGCAGCTTACAGGGGGCCTCCGGGGAGCTGTTTTTT

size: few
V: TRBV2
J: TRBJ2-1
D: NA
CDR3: CANTAYNEQFF
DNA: TGTGCCAACACGGCCTACAATGAGCAGTTCTTC

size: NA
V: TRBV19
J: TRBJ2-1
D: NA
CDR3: CASSHTPLDEQFF
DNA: TGTGCCAGTTCCCACACCCCACTGGATGAGCAGTTCTTC

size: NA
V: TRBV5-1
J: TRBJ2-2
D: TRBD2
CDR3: CASSLALAGIFRNTGELFF
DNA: TGCGCCAGCAGCTTGGCACTAGCGGGTATATTTCGGAACACCGGGGAGCTGTTTTTT

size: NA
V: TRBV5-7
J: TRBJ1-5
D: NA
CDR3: CASSWTGLRRSQPQHF
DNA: TGTGCCAGCAGCTGGACGGGTCTCCGTCGCAGTCAGCCCCAGCATTTT

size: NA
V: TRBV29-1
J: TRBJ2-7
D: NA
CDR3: CSVVVHSYEQYF
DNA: TGCAGCGTTGTAGTTCACTCCTACGAGCAGTACTTC

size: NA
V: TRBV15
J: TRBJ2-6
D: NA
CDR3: CATSRVDSGANVLTF
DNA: TGTGCCACCAGCAGAGTGGACTCTGGGGCCAACGTCCTGACTTTC

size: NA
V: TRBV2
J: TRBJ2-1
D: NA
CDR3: CASSDFSSEYNEQFF
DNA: TGTGCCAGCAGTGATTTCTCTAGTGAGTACAATGAGCAGTTCTTC

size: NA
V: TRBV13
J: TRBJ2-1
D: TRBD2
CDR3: CASSFGGRVETSNEQFF
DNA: TGTGCCAGCAGCTTCGGCGGGAGGGTCGAAACAAGCAATGAGCAGTTCTTC

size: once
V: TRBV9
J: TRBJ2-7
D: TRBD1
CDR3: CASSGTGGSYEQYF
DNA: TGTGCCAGCAGCGGGACAGGGGGTTCCTACGAGCAGTACTTC

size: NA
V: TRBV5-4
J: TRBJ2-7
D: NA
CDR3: CASSSRVGLSSYEQYF
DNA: TGTGCCAGCAGCTCTCGGGTGGGACTTAGCTCCTACGAGCAGTACTTC

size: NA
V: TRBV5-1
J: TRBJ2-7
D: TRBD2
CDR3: CASSLPTSGSLVGDEQYF
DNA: TGCGCCAGCAGCTTGCCGACTAGCGGGAGTCTTGTGGGGGACGAGCAGTACTTC

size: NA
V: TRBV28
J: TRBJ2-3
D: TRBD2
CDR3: CASGQGLADTDTQYF
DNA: TGTGCCAGCGGTCAGGGACTAGCGGACACAGATACGCAGTATTTT

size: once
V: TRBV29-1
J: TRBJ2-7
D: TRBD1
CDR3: CSVEERGQSSATYEQYF
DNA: TGCAGCGTTGAAGAGAGGGGACAGAGCTCCGCCACCTACGAGCAGTACTTC

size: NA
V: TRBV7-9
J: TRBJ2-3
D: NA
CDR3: CASNILKGGPRADTQYF
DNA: TGTGCCAGCAACATCCTCAAGGGAGGACCTCGGGCAGATACGCAGTATTTT

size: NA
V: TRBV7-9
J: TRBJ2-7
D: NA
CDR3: CASSSSLGEGTYEQYF
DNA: TGTGCCAGCAGCTCATCTTTGGGAGAAGGGACCTACGAGCAGTACTTC

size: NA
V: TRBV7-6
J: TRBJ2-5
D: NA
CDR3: CASSQGRGTQETQYF
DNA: TGTGCCAGCAGCCAAGGGAGGGGGACCCAAGAGACCCAGTACTTC

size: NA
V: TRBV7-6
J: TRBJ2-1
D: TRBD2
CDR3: CASSRTSGSNEQFF
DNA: TGTGCCAGCAGTCGGACTAGCGGGAGCAATGAGCAGTTCTTC

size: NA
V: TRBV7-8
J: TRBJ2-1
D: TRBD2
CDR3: CASSLRVRESYNEQFF
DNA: TGTGCCAGCAGCTTAAGGGTGCGGGAGTCATACAATGAGCAGTTCTTC

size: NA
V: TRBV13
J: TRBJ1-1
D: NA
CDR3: CASSLGPILNTEAFF
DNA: TGTGCCAGCAGCTTAGGCCCCATATTGAACACTGAAGCTTTCTTT

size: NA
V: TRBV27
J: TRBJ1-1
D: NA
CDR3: CASSFQGPNTEAFF
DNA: TGTGCCAGCAGTTTCCAGGGTCCGAACACTGAAGCTTTCTTT

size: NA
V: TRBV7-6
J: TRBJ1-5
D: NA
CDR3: CASSLGPGQPQHF
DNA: TGTGCCAGCAGTTTAGGGCCAGGTCAGCCCCAGCATTTT

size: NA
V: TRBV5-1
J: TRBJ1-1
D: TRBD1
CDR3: CASSSGQGEVTEAFF
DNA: TGCGCCAGCAGCTCGGGACAGGGGGAAGTCACTGAAGCTTTCTTT

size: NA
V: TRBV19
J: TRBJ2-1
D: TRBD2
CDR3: CASSAGLGSYNEQFF
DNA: TGTGCCAGTAGTGCTGGACTAGGCTCCTACAATGAGCAGTTCTTC

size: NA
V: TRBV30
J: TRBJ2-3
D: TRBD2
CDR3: CAWTSSGRASLADTQYF
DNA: TGTGCCTGGACTTCTAGCGGGAGGGCCTCCTTGGCAGATACGCAGTATTTT

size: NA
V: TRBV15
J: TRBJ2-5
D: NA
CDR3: CATSIRVSQETQYF
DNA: TGTGCCACCAGCATCCGGGTCTCCCAAGAGACCCAGTACTTC

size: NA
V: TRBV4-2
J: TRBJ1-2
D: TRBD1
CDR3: CASSQERVDRGGYTF
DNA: TGTGCCAGCAGCCAAGAGAGGGTGGACAGGGGTGGCTACACCTTC

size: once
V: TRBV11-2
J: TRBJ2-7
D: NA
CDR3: CASSLAGQSYEQYF
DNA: TGTGCCAGCAGCTTGGCGGGACAGTCCTACGAGCAGTACTTC

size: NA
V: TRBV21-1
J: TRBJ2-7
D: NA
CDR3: CASSNQGTIRVYEQYF
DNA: TGTGCCAGCAGCAACCAGGGGACAATCCGTGTCTACGAGCAGTACTTC

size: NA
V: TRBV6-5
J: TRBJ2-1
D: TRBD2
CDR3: CASSYSGGDNEQFF
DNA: TGTGCCAGCAGTTACTCGGGGGGGGACAATGAGCAGTTCTTC